This T cell receptor (beta chain) was retrieved from a study of shared clonotypes between healthy human individuals. It was across several immunoSEQ plates that each subset's genomic DNA was evenly split. It was 200 to 250 ng DNA, around 33,000 T cell genomes, that sorted-subset replicate PCRs used. Repertoires were generated with immunoSEQ multiplex PCR, while TCRdb's copy carries only in-frame clones and drops some. Seen here are 850,000 to 1,200,000 clones, about 76% observed once, and the top ten hold approximately 1.3%. The CDR3 is 14 amino acids. The V gene lost 5 bases and the J gene lost 8 bases, with 15 bases spanning the gap. Germline loops: CDR1 MNHNS, CDR2 SASEGT.

The genes are TRBV6-1 and TRBJ2-2; the D gene could be TRBD1 or TRBD2 (5 bases each). The TCR was taken from a man in his late teens or twenties in good health. Source material: memory CD4+ T cells sorted from blood. As for subset: CD45RA-negative fraction. CDR3 nucleotide sequence: TGTGCCAGCAGTCCACGGGACGCCCGTGGGGAGCTGTTTTTT. It yields the protein CASSPRDARGELFF.